There are a few counts of the clone carrying this TCR beta chain. Its antigen is as yet unknown. TCRdb reprocessed the 5' RACE reads with MiXCR, giving one entry per CDR3 protein. The table includes hundreds of thousands of distinct CDR3 sequences, 25% to 30% detected once. The V segment lost 4 bases and the J segment 6 bases; nucleotides outside the gene matches: 10. CDR1 is SGHRS and CDR2 is YFSETQ in the germline V gene. This CDR3 is built from 15 residues. This entry comes from a study of CD8 T cells in ankylosing spondylitis. Study conclusions and caveats: The study identified a TCR beta motif of fewer than 10 highly homologous variants that appeared characteristic of ankylosing spondylitis blood.

The rearrangement links TRBV5-1 to TRBJ2-1; 7 bases map to TRBD1. This TCR was sampled from a male donor with ankylosing spondylitis. Sequencing was done on a sample of blood, either unsorted or a sorted T cell fraction (not recorded which). As DNA, the CDR3 is TGCGCCAGCAGCCCTAGGACAGGTGGGCGCAATGAGCAGTTCTTC. Protein: CASSPRTGGRNEQFF.